Presented here are 30 T cell receptor beta chains from one specimen sequenced in a study of CD8 T cells in Susac syndrome (dated by TCRdb to about 2019). The library was built by means of the immunoSEQ multiplex PCR assay. RNA was extracted using the RNeasy kit, and roughly 0.45 to 1 microgram was reverse transcribed with random hexamers. The public reads were reprocessed in TCRdb via fastp at Q25 and MiXCR, keeping in-frame beta chains. Entries that share a CDR3 protein sequence are merged under the most common genes and DNA. The sample profile shows roughly 200,000 distinct CDR3 sequences; approximately 94% of them were found once. The biggest ten clones account for approximately 0.09% of the sample. The source material was CD4+ T cells from PBMCs. The receptors come from a human donor with multiple sclerosis.

This chain connects TRBV6-2 or TRBV6-3 to TRBJ2-2; D gene uncertain. With 4 bases removed from V and 2 bases from J, the gap between germline ends came to 11 bases. Germline V CDR1 and CDR2: MNHEY, SVGEGT. CDR3 length: 15 amino acids. CDR3 sequence reads: CASSFNQHNTGELFF. The CDR3 DNA sequence: TGTGCCAGCAGTTTTAACCAACATAACACCGGGGAGCTGTTTTTT.

This rearrangement joins TRBV20-1 to TRBJ1-4; D is undetermined. Germline V gene lookup returns CDR1 DFQATT and CDR2 SNEGSKA (reference sequence). CDR3 length: 13 residues. V was pared by 0 bases and J by 7 bases, with 9 bases between. The CDR3 DNA is TGCAGTGCTAGAGATTCCGGGTCTGAAAAACTGTTTTTT. It is translated as CSARDSGSEKLFF.

The CDR3, as DNA: TGTGCCAGCAGCCAACTCGGGAGCGGGGGGCCGAGGGATACGCAGTATTTT. This translates into CASSQLGSGGPRDTQYF. This chain connects TRBV3-1 to TRBJ2-3; 9 nucleotides align to TRBD2. The J segment lost 6 bases and the V segment lost 2 bases, leaving 12 bases of the junction unmatched. CDR3 size: 17 residues. CDR1 is LGHDT, CDR2 YNNKEL, per germline (reference sequence).

The chain recombines TRBV7-2 with TRBJ1-5; 8 nucleotides agree with TRBD1. Germline CDR1 is SGHTA and CDR2 is FQGNSA. V was clipped by 5 bases and J by 7 bases; unmatched bases: 13. The CDR3 contains 16 residues. CDR3 loop: CASSRQGALGGQPQHF. The CDR3 region has the DNA TGTGCCAGCAGCCGTCAGGGGGCCCTGGGGGGCCAGCCCCAGCATTTT.

The chain has TRBV7-9 and TRBJ2-4, with D possibly being TRBD1 or TRBD2 (5 bases each). The germline V gene has CDR1 SEHNR and CDR2 FQNEAQ (reference sequence). This CDR3 is built from 16 residues. Trimming removed 5 bases from V and 5 bases from J, with 19 bases in between. The DNA for the CDR3 is TGTGCCAGCAGCCTGACAGTAACGGGGTCAGAAAACATTCAGTACTTC. Translating it yields CASSLTVTGSENIQYF. The full variable domain, completed using reference TRBV7-9 and TRBJ2-4, is DTGVSQNPRHKITKRGQNVTFRCDPISEHNRLYWYRQTLGQGPEFLTYFQNEAQLEKSRLLSDRFSAERPKGSFSTLEIQRTEQGDSAMYLCASSLTVTGSENIQYFGAGTRLSVL.

The V and J genes are TRBV19 and TRBJ2-2; 10 positions agree with TRBD1. V lost 2 bases and J lost 4; bases outside the gene matches: 7. CDR1 LNHDA and CDR2 SQIVND come from the germline V gene (reference sequence). The CDR3 sequence is 17 residues long. CDR3 nucleotides: TGTGCCAGTAGTATATCGGGGACAGGGGTTACCACCGGGGAGCTGTTTTTT. Translation gives CASSISGTGVTTGELFF.

The sample holds one count of this clonotype. The J gene is TRBJ1-1, the V gene TRBV12-3 or TRBV12-4, with D tentatively TRBD1 (6 bases). Trimming shortened V by 2 bases and J by 1 base, and 11 bases separated the two germline ends. The CDR3 has 15 amino acids. CDR3 sequence reads: CASSLSYRANTEAFF. The CDR3 DNA sequence: TGTGCCAGCAGTTTATCGTACAGGGCGAACACTGAAGCTTTCTTT.

The CDR3 loop is CASQRQTEAFF. CDR3 in DNA: TGTGCCAGCCAACGTCAGACTGAAGCTTTCTTT. The genes are TRBV12-3 or TRBV12-4 and TRBJ1-1; no definite D call. Trimming shortened V by 8 bases and J by 5 bases, and 9 bases separated the two germline ends. The length of the CDR3 is 11 residues.

This chain uses TRBV7-6 with TRBJ2-1; 7 bases agree with TRBD1. The V gene's germline CDR1 is SGHVS and CDR2 FNYEAQ. The CDR3 runs to 13 residues. V lost 11 bases, J lost 0 bases, and 4 bases stayed unmatched. The CDR3 protein is CAVSGGSYNEQFF. The CDR3 bases are TGTGCCGTTTCAGGGGGCTCCTACAATGAGCAGTTCTTC.

The chain uses TRBV9 and TRBJ2-7; D not resolved. Between the trimmed V and J ends, which lost 4 bases and 0 bases, there was a span of 17 bases. CDR1 and CDR2 from the germline V gene are SGDLS and YYNGEE. This CDR3 has 16 amino acids. The DNA for the CDR3 is TGTGCCAGCAGCCCGGGTTTTGAGGCGGTCTCCTACGAGCAGTACTTC. It encodes CASSPGFEAVSYEQYF.

This CDR3 reads CASSLGGRELFF. The CDR3 DNA sequence: TGTGCCAGCTCACTCGGAGGTAGAGAACTGTTTTTT. The chain uses TRBV18 and TRBJ1-4; D ambiguous. CDR3 length: 12 residues. The germline V and J ends were trimmed by 4 bases and 12 bases, with 12 bases remaining between them. Germline CDR1 KGHSH, CDR2 LQKENI.

The chain has TRBV30 and TRBJ2-7; D gene ambiguous. CDR1 and CDR2 (germline): GTSNPN, SVGIG (reference sequence). V lost 2 bases, J lost 7 bases, and 12 bases lay in between. The CDR3 has 12 residues. The CDR3 DNA reads TGTGCCTGGAGTCGGGTCTCTGGAGAGCAGTACTTC. This encodes CAWSRVSGEQYF.

The chain couples TRBV28 to TRBJ2-5, with D unclear. Trimming removed 5 bases at V and 5 bases at J, with 6 bases between. This CDR3 is built from 11 residues. Germline V gene lookup returns CDR1 MDHEN and CDR2 SYDVKM. The chain's CDR3 is CASSAVETQYF. CDR3 bases: TGTGCCAGCAGTGCCGTCGAGACCCAGTACTTC.

The chain carries TRBV12-3 or TRBV12-4 and TRBJ1-1; D gene unclear. This CDR3 comprises 16 residues. Trimming stripped 0 bases from V and 4 bases from J, with 15 bases between. The DNA for the CDR3 is TGTGCCAGCAGTTTAGCGCAAGGGCGGTGGGGCACTGAAGCTTTCTTT. Amino acid sequence: CASSLAQGRWGTEAFF.

The chain carries TRBV7-2 and TRBJ2-1; D is undetermined. CDR1 and CDR2 (germline): SGHTA, FQGNSA. The CDR3 loop spans 14 amino acids. The V gene lost 1 base and the J gene lost 7 bases, with 11 bases spanning the gap. The CDR3 coding sequence is TGTGCCAGCAGCTTAGGGTACCGGACGAATGAGCAGTTCTTC. Translated: CASSLGYRTNEQFF.

This clonotype was detected only a few times. This rearrangement joins TRBV7-2 to TRBJ1-2; D possibly corresponds to TRBD1 (5 bases). The V end lost 1 base, the J end lost 8 bases, and 8 bases lay between the germline ends. This CDR3 comprises 12 residues. Germline V CDR1 and CDR2: SGHTA, FQGNSA. In nucleotides, the CDR3 is TGTGCCAGCAGCTTAGGAAGGACAGGCTACACCTTC. It encodes CASSLGRTGYTF.

The chain joins TRBV24-1 to TRBJ2-1, with 8 bases identical to TRBD1. The CDR3 consists of 16 residues. Germline-derived CDR1 and CDR2 are KGHDR and SFDVKD. After removal of 3 bases from V and 2 bases from J, the junction contained 5 bases not matched to a gene. The CDR3 DNA reads TGTGCCACCAGTGATCATCGGACAGGGACCTACAATGAGCAGTTCTTC. Translation: CATSDHRTGTYNEQFF.

CDR3 in DNA: TGTGCCAGCAGTTTGTGGCAGGCGGCCCAGTACTTC. It specifies CASSLWQAAQYF. The V gene is TRBV12-3 or TRBV12-4, the J gene TRBJ2-5; D not resolved. V lost 3 bases to trimming and J lost 9 bases, with 11 bases between them. CDR3 length equals 12 residues.

The chain employs TRBV29-1 and TRBJ2-1; D is perhaps TRBD1 or TRBD2 (5 bases each). Per the germline V gene, CDR1 is SQVTM and CDR2 is ANQGSEA. V dropped 3 bases and J dropped 7 bases, with 16 bases sitting between them. This CDR3 has 14 residues. The CDR3 region has the DNA TGCAGCGTTGACTGGGACCAATTGATGAATGAGCAGTTCTTC. Protein product: CSVDWDQLMNEQFF.

V is TRBV6-2 or TRBV6-3 and J is TRBJ2-1; tentatively, D is TRBD1 (5 bases). V lost 6 bases, J lost 8 bases, and 14 bases lay in between. The germline gives CDR1 MNHEY, CDR2 SVGEGT. The CDR3 consists of 13 residues. CDR3 region: CASRPGAADEQFF. The CDR3 nucleotides read TGTGCCAGCAGACCTGGGGCGGCCGATGAGCAGTTCTTC.

This chain joins TRBV11-1 and TRBJ2-1; possible D gene TRBD2, 5 bases. Between the trimmed V and J ends, which lost 5 bases and 8 bases, there was a span of 10 bases. The CDR3 consists of 12 residues. The germline V gene has CDR1 SGHAT and CDR2 FQDESV (reference sequence). The CDR3 is CASSAVRDEQFF. The CDR3 DNA is TGTGCCAGCAGCGCAGTGAGGGATGAGCAGTTCTTC.

This clonotype showed up just once. The V and J genes are TRBV20-1 and TRBJ1-2; 7 bases fit TRBD1. With 6 bases clipped from V and 3 bases from J, the junction kept 10 bases outside the gene matches. The length of the CDR3 is 14 residues. In germline, CDR1 is DFQATT, CDR2 SNEGSKA (reference sequence). CDR3 residues: CSASRTGGYYGYTF. For the CDR3, the DNA is TGCAGTGCCAGCCGGACAGGAGGTTACTATGGCTACACCTTC.

The chain's CDR3 is CASSSPGVGYTF. CDR3 nucleotides: TGTGCCAGCAGCTCTCCGGGGGTCGGCTACACCTTC. J is TRBJ1-2 and V is TRBV12-3 or TRBV12-4; weak D call: TRBD1 (5 bases). This CDR3 is built from 12 residues. The V gene lost 6 bases and the J gene lost 8 bases, with 13 bases spanning the gap.

The gene calls are TRBV4-1 and TRBJ1-1; D gene unclear. V was pared by 0 bases and J by 11 bases, with 13 bases between. Germline V CDR1 and CDR2: MGHRA, YSYEKL. The CDR3 totals 13 residues. The CDR3 region is CASSQEVVGSAFF. Written as DNA, the CDR3 is TGCGCCAGCAGCCAAGAGGTTGTGGGCTCGGCTTTCTTT.

The chain combines TRBV20-1 with TRBJ1-3; D possibly corresponds to TRBD1 (6 bases). V shed 6 bases and J shed 0 bases, with 18 bases lying between them. The V gene's germline CDR1 is DFQATT and CDR2 SNEGSKA (reference sequence). The CDR3 is made up of 16 amino acids. This chain's CDR3 is CSAVGGSRLSGNTIYF. DNA of the CDR3: TGCAGTGCCGTGGGGGGCTCTAGGCTCTCTGGAAACACCATATATTTT.

CDR3 sequence (DNA): TGTGCCAGCAGCTTCGGTGGCAGTGACACAGATACGCAGTATTTT. Translated, it gives CASSFGGSDTDTQYF. The J gene is TRBJ2-3, the V gene TRBV13; D uncertain. Deletions cut 3 bases from V and 2 bases from J, with 12 bases between. The CDR3 runs to 15 residues. The germline V gene has CDR1 PRHDT and CDR2 FYEKMQ (reference sequence).

The V call is TRBV30, the J call TRBJ1-6, with TRBD1 matching over 8 bases. The CDR3 covers 13 residues. V lost 3 bases, J lost 10 bases, and 5 bases stayed unmatched. Germline V gene data show CDR1 as GTSNPN and CDR2 as SVGIG (reference sequence). Here the CDR3 reads CAWRDREGSPLHF. For the CDR3, the DNA is TGTGCCTGGAGGGACAGGGAAGGGTCACCCCTCCACTTT.

CDR3 amino acids: CASSIRPTAANGDTQYF. DNA of the CDR3: TGTGCCAGCAGCATACGACCTACGGCGGCGAACGGAGATACGCAGTATTTT. V and J are TRBV9 and TRBJ2-3; the D is unclear. This CDR3 has 17 residues. Trimming took 4 bases from V and 5 from J, leaving 23 bases between them. Germline lookup yields CDR1 SGDLS and CDR2 YYNGEE.

This rearrangement joins TRBV7-3 to TRBJ2-3; the D call may be TRBD1 or TRBD2 (6 bases each). Germline loops: CDR1 SGHTA, CDR2 FQGTGA. The CDR3 contains 15 residues. Trimming took 2 bases from V and 5 from J, leaving 14 bases between them. The CDR3 DNA reads TGTGCCAGCAGCTTAGGCAGGGGCGGGGAAGATACGCAGTATTTT. Its protein is CASSLGRGGEDTQYF.

V and J are TRBV7-2 and TRBJ2-3, with 7 nucleotides matching TRBD2. The CDR3 runs 14 residues. The V and J ends lost 3 bases and 3 bases, in that order; junction bases with no gene match: 3. Germline V CDR1 and CDR2: SGHTA, FQGNSA. The CDR3 bases are TGTGCCAGCAGCTTGGGACTAATAACAGATACGCAGTATTTT. Translated, it gives CASSLGLITDTQYF.